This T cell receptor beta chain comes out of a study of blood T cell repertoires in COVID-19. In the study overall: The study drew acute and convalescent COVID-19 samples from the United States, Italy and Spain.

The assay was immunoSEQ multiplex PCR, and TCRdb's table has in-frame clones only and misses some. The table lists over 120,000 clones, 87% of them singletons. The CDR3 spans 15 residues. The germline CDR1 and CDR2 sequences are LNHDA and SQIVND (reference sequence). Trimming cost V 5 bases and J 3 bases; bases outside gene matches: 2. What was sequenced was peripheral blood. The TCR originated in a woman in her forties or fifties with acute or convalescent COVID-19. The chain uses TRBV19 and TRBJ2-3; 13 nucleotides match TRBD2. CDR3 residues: CASSPGLAGTDTQYF. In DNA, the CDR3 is TGTGCCAGTAGTCCGGGACTAGCGGGGACAGATACGCAGTATTTT.